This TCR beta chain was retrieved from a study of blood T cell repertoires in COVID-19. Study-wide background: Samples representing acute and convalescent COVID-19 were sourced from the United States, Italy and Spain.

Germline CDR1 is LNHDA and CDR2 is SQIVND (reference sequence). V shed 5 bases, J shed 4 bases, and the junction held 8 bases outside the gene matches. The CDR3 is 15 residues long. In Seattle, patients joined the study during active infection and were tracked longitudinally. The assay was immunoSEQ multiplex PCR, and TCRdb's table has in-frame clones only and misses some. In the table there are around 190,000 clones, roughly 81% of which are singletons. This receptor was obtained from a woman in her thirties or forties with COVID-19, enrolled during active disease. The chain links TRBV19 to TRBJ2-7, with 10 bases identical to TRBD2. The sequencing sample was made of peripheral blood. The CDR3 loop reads CASSLPGLALYEQYF. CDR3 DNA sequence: TGTGCCAGTAGTCTTCCGGGACTAGCGCTATACGAGCAGTACTTC.